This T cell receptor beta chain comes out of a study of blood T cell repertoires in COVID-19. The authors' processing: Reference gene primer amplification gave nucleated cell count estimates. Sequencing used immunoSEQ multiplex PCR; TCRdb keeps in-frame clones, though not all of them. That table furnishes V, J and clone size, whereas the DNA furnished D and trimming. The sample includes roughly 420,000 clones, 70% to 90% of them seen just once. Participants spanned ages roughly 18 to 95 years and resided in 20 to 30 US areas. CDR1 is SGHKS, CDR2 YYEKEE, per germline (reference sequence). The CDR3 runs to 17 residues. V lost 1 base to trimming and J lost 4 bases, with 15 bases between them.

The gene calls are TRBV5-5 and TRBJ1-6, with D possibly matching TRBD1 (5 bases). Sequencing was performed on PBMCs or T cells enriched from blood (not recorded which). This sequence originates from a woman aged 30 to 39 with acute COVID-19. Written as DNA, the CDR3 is TGTGCCAGCAGCTTGAGAGACAGTGCCCTTTATAATTCACCCCTCCACTTT. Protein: CASSLRDSALYNSPLHF.